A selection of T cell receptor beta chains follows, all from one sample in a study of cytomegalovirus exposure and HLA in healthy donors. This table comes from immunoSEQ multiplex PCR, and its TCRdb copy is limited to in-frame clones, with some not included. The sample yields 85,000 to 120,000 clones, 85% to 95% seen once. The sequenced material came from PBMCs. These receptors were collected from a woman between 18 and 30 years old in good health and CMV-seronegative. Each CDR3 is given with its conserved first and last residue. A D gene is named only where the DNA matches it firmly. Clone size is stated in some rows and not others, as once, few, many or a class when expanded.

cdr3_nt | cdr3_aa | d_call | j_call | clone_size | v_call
TGTGCTCAGGGTTCTAGCACAGATACGCAGTATTTT | CAQGSSTDTQYF | NA | TRBJ2-3 | NA | TRBV6-1
TGTGCCAGCAGCTTGGTTCAAAACCATGACACGTACTATGGCTACACCTTC | CASSLVQNHDTYYGYTF | NA | TRBJ1-2 | NA | TRBV5-5
TGTGCCAGCTCACCTCTAGCGGGAGGCGGGGCAGATACGCAGTATTTT | CASSPLAGGGADTQYF | TRBD2 | TRBJ2-3 | NA | TRBV18
TGTGCCAGCAGCGTGACAGTGTCGACGAACACCGGGGAGCTGTTTTTT | CASSVTVSTNTGELFF | NA | TRBJ2-2 | NA | TRBV5-8
TGTGCCAGCAGTAAAGGGAGGAACACTGAAGCTTTCTTT | CASSKGRNTEAFF | NA | TRBJ1-1 | NA | TRBV6-5
TGTGCCAGCAGCGAAACCGGGAATCAAGAGACCCAGTACTTC | CASSETGNQETQYF | NA | TRBJ2-5 | NA | TRBV5-6
TGTGCCAGCAGCGTAGGAGTGTCAAGTTATAATTCACCCCTCCACTTT | CASSVGVSSYNSPLHF | NA | TRBJ1-6 | NA | TRBV9
TGCGCCAGCAGTAGAGGGACAGATACGCAGTATTTT | CASSRGTDTQYF | NA | TRBJ2-3 | once | TRBV5-1
TGTGCCTGGAAGCTCGTTGAGGAGACGCAGTATTTT | CAWKLVEETQYF | NA | TRBJ2-3 | NA | TRBV30
TGTGCCAGTAGTATAATACCGCCGTACTATGAGCAGTTCTTC | CASSIIPPYYEQFF | NA | TRBJ2-1 | NA | TRBV19
TGCGCCAGCAGTCCCTTGACTAGCGGGATTGACATTCAGTACTTC | CASSPLTSGIDIQYF | TRBD2 | TRBJ2-4 | NA | TRBV4-1
TGCGCCAGCAGCTCAGGGGATTGGGATCAGCCCCAGCATTTT | CASSSGDWDQPQHF | NA | TRBJ1-5 | NA | TRBV5-1
TGTGCCAGCAGCGGGGACACGTACGGCACTGAAGCTTTCTTT | CASSGDTYGTEAFF | NA | TRBJ1-1 | NA | TRBV9
TGCAGCGTTCACAGGTTAGCAGCGAACACTGAAGCTTTCTTT | CSVHRLAANTEAFF | NA | TRBJ1-1 | NA | TRBV29-1
TGTGCCAGCAGTGAACAGGGCAGTTTGTCTGGGGCCAACGTCCTGACTTTC | CASSEQGSLSGANVLTF | NA | TRBJ2-6 | NA | TRBV6-1
TGCGCCAGCAGTGCGGGGGGCCCCACAGATACGCAGTATTTT | CASSAGGPTDTQYF | TRBD2 | TRBJ2-3 | NA | TRBV5-1
TGTGCCAGCTCGCGGGACAGGAATCAGCCCCAGCATTTT | CASSRDRNQPQHF | TRBD1 | TRBJ1-5 | NA | TRBV18
TGTGCCAGCAGCCCCGGCCAGGGGAGAGAGCCCCAGCATTTT | CASSPGQGREPQHF | NA | TRBJ1-5 | NA | TRBV11-2
TGTGCCAGCAGCTTAGTCGGGGGAGGGACAGATACGCAGTATTTT | CASSLVGGGTDTQYF | TRBD2 | TRBJ2-3 | NA | TRBV7-9
TGTGCCATCAGTGATAGGGGACAGGGTGACGAGCAGTACTTC | CAISDRGQGDEQYF | TRBD1 | TRBJ2-7 | NA | TRBV10-3
TGTGCCAGCAGTTATTCCTCAGGGGTGGTCTATGGCTACACCTTC | CASSYSSGVVYGYTF | NA | TRBJ1-2 | NA | TRBV6-5
TGTGCCAGCAGTGGGGGACTAGGTCTAGTCGGGGAGCTGTTTTTT | CASSGGLGLVGELFF | TRBD2 | TRBJ2-2 | NA | TRBV2
TGTGCCAGCAGCTTCGACTCACTAGTCTCTGAGCAGTTCTTC | CASSFDSLVSEQFF | NA | TRBJ2-1 | NA | TRBV7-8
TGTGCCAGTAGTAGGGACAGGGGGCCTGAAGCTTTCTTT | CASSRDRGPEAFF | TRBD1 | TRBJ1-1 | NA | TRBV19
TGTGCCACCAGCAACACGGGACAGGGGCTTCCACCCCTCCACTTT | CATSNTGQGLPPLHF | TRBD1 | TRBJ1-6 | once | TRBV15
TGTGCCTGGCAGCGGACAGCGAACACTGAAGCTTTCTTT | CAWQRTANTEAFF | NA | TRBJ1-1 | NA | TRBV30
TGTGCCAGCAGTCGGGGGACCAACACCGGGGAGCTGTTTTTT | CASSRGTNTGELFF | NA | TRBJ2-2 | NA | TRBV2
TGTGCCAGCAGTCCGGGACTCGAAAATCAGCCCCAGCATTTT | CASSPGLENQPQHF | NA | TRBJ1-5 | NA | TRBV7-9
TGCGCCAGCAGCCAAGACTCGGACAGGGTCTACGAGCAGTACTTC | CASSQDSDRVYEQYF | TRBD1 | TRBJ2-7 | NA | TRBV4-3
TGCGCCAGCAGCCAACCGGCTAGCGGTATTTCAGATACGCAGTATTTT | CASSQPASGISDTQYF | TRBD2 | TRBJ2-3 | NA | TRBV4-1
TGTGCCAGTAGTACCGACTATCAACCCTACGAGCAGTACTTC | CASSTDYQPYEQYF | NA | TRBJ2-7 | NA | TRBV19
TGTGCCAGTAGGCCGGACACAACTAACTATGGCTACACCTTC | CASRPDTTNYGYTF | NA | TRBJ1-2 | NA | TRBV19
TGTGCCAGCAGCGGAGGGGAGAGGGGGTGGACCTACACAGATACGCAGTATTTT | CASSGGERGWTYTDTQYF | NA | TRBJ2-3 | NA | TRBV9
TGTGCCAGCAGTCGAGGACAGGGGCGAAACTATGGCTACACCTTC | CASSRGQGRNYGYTF | TRBD1 | TRBJ1-2 | NA | TRBV2
TGCGCCAGCAGTTCCCAGGCCGGGACTAGCGGGAGGGCCCGCTACGAGCAGTACTTC | CASSSQAGTSGRARYEQYF | TRBD2 | TRBJ2-7 | NA | TRBV23-1
TGTGCCGTAACGGGGAATGAAAAACTGTTTTTT | CAVTGNEKLFF | NA | TRBJ1-4 | NA | TRBV7-9
TGTGCCAGCAGCTTAGGAGAAGGAGCTAACTATGGCTACACCTTC | CASSLGEGANYGYTF | NA | TRBJ1-2 | NA | TRBV7-9
TGTGCCAGCAGCGAACAGGGATCTAGCACAGATACGCAGTATTTT | CASSEQGSSTDTQYF | NA | TRBJ2-3 | NA | TRBV9
TGTGCCAGCAGCACATCCGGGACTAGTTGGCTCCGCGAGCAGTACTTC | CASSTSGTSWLREQYF | TRBD2 | TRBJ2-7 | NA | TRBV9
TGTGCCAGCAGTCGGGGAGGACAGGGAATCGAGCAGTACTTC | CASSRGGQGIEQYF | TRBD1 | TRBJ2-7 | NA | TRBV27
TGTGCCAGCAGCCCACAGGGCTACGAGCAGTACTTC | CASSPQGYEQYF | NA | TRBJ2-7 | NA | TRBV27
TGTGCCATCAGTGAGTCCAGTGATGGCAATCAGCCCCAGCATTTT | CAISESSDGNQPQHF | NA | TRBJ1-5 | NA | TRBV10-3
TGTGCCAGCAGTCTTCAAGAGACCCAGTACTTC | CASSLQETQYF | NA | TRBJ2-5 | NA | TRBV2
TGTGCCAGCAAGTCGGACAGGGACACCGGGGAGCTGTTTTTT | CASKSDRDTGELFF | TRBD1 | TRBJ2-2 | once | TRBV6-4
TGTGCCAGCAGCGTTTTTGGTGCGGGGGAGCAGTACTTC | CASSVFGAGEQYF | NA | TRBJ2-7 | NA | TRBV9
TGTGCCAGCAGCTTAGCCAGGGGGCATAACGAGCAGTACTTC | CASSLARGHNEQYF | TRBD1 | TRBJ2-7 | NA | TRBV7-6
TGCGCCAGCAGCTGGGGTACAGGGGAAACAGATACGCAGTATTTT | CASSWGTGETDTQYF | TRBD1 | TRBJ2-3 | NA | TRBV5-1
TGTGCCAGTAGTATAGGGGCAGTATTTCGGCAGCCCCAGCATTTT | CASSIGAVFRQPQHF | NA | TRBJ1-5 | NA | TRBV19
TGTGCCAGCAGGCCCGGGGAGGCAGAGAGTATTTCCCGGCGCTTTGGCTACACCTTC | CASRPGEAESISRRFGYTF | NA | TRBJ1-2 | once | TRBV7-9
TGCAGCGTTGAGTCGGGGAAAAACATTCAGTACTTC | CSVESGKNIQYF | NA | TRBJ2-4 | once | TRBV29-1
TGTGCCAGCTCACCCCAAGGACAGGGGGCCGGCGGGACCCAGTACTTC | CASSPQGQGAGGTQYF | TRBD1 | TRBJ2-5 | NA | TRBV18
TGTGCCAGCAGTGCTGAGGAGTTAGGCTATGGCTACACCTTC | CASSAEELGYGYTF | NA | TRBJ1-2 | NA | TRBV2
TGTGCCAGCAGTGTAAACCGGGACAGGGTTATCTCCTACGAGCAGTACTTC | CASSVNRDRVISYEQYF | TRBD1 | TRBJ2-7 | NA | TRBV6-1
TGCGCCAGCAGCTCGAGGGGGCAGGAGAACACTGAAGCTTTCTTT | CASSSRGQENTEAFF | TRBD1 | TRBJ1-1 | NA | TRBV5-1
TGTGCCAGTAGGTCCGCGGGCTATGGCTACACCTTC | CASRSAGYGYTF | NA | TRBJ1-2 | NA | TRBV19
TGTGCCAGCTCACCACGAGGGGGCGGAACCTACAATGAGCAGTTCTTC | CASSPRGGGTYNEQFF | TRBD1 | TRBJ2-1 | NA | TRBV18
TGTGCCAGCACCGCCTGGAGCGCTGAAGCTTTCTTT | CASTAWSAEAFF | NA | TRBJ1-1 | NA | TRBV11-2